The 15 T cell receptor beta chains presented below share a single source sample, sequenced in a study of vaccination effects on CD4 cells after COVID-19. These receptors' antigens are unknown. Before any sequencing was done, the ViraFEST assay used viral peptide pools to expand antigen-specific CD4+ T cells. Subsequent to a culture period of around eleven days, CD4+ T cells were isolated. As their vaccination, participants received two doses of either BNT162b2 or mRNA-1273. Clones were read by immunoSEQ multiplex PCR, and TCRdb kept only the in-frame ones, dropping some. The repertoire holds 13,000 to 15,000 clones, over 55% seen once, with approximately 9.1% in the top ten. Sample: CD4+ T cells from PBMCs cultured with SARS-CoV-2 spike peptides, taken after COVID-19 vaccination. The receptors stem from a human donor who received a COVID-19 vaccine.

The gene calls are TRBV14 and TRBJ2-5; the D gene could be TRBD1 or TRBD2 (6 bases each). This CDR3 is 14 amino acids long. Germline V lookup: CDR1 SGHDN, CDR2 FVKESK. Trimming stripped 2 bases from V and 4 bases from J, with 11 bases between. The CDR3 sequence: CASSQNGGGETQYF. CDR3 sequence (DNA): TGTGCCAGCAGCCAAAACGGAGGGGGAGAGACCCAGTACTTC.

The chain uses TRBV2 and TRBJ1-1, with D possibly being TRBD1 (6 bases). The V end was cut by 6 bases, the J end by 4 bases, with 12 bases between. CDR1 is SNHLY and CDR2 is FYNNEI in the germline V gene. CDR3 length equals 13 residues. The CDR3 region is CASRVQGSTEAFF. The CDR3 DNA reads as TGTGCCAGCAGGGTACAGGGTAGCACTGAAGCTTTCTTT.

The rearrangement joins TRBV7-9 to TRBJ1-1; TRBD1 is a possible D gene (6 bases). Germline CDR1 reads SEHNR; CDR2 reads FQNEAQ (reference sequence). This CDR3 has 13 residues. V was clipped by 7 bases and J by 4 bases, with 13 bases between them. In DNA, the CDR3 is TGTGCCAGCAATCCAACAGGGTCCACTGAAGCTTTCTTT. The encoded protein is CASNPTGSTEAFF.

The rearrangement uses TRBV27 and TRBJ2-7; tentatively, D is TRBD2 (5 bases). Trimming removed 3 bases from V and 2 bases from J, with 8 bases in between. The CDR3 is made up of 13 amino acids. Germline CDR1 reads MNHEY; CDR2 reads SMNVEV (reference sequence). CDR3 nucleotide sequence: TGTGCCAGCAGTTTGAGAGGGACCTACGAGCAGTACTTC. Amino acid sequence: CASSLRGTYEQYF.

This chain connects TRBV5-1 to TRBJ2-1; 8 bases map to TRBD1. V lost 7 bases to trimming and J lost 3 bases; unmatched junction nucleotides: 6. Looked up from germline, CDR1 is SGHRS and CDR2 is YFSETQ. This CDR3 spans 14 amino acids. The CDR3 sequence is CASAVDRDYNEQFF. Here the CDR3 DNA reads TGCGCCAGCGCGGTGGACAGGGACTACAATGAGCAGTTCTTC.

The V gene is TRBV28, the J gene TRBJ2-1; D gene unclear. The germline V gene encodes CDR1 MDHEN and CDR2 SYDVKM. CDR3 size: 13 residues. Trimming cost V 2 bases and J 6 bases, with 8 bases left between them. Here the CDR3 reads CASSLLGGNEQFF. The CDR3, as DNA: TGTGCCAGCAGTTTACTTGGCGGCAATGAGCAGTTCTTC. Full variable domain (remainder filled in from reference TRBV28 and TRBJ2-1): DVKVTQSSRYLVKRTGEKVFLECVQDMDHENMFWYRQDPGLGLRLIYFSYDVKMKEKGDIPEGYSVSREKKERFSLILESASTNQTSMYLCASSLLGGNEQFFGPGTRLTVL.

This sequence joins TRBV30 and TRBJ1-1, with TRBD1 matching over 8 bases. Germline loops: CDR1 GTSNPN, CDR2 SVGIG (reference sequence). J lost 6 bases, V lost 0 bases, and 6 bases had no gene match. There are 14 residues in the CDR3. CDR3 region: CAWSVPGQVSEAFF. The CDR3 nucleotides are TGTGCCTGGAGTGTACCGGGACAGGTTTCTGAAGCTTTCTTT.

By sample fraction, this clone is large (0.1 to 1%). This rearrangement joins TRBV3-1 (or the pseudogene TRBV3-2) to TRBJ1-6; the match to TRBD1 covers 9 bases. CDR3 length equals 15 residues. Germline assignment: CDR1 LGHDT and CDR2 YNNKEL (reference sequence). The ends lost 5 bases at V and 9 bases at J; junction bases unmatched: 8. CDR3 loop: CASSSTGQGRSPLHF. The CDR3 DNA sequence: TGTGCCAGCAGCAGCACGGGACAGGGTCGTTCACCCCTCCACTTT.

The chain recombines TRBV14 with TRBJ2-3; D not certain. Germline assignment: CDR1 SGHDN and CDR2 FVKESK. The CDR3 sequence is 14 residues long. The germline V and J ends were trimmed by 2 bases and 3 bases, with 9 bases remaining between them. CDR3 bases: TGTGCCAGCAGCCAATATTACGGAACAGATACGCAGTATTTT. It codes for CASSQYYGTDTQYF. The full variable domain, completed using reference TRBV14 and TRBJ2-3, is EAGVTQFPSHSVIEKGQTVTLRCDPISGHDNLYWYRRVMGKEIKFLLHFVKESKQDESGMPNNRFLAERTGGTYSTLKVQPAELEDSGVYFCASSQYYGTDTQYFGPGTRLTVL.

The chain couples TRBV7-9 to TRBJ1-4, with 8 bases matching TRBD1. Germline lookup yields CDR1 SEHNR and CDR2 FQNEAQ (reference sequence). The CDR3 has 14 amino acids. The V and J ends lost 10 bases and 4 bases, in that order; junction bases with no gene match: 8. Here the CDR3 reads CATQGARGNEKLFF. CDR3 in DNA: TGTGCCACCCAGGGGGCCCGGGGTAATGAAAAACTGTTTTTT.

The CDR3 region is CASSQTDNQPQHF. The DNA for the CDR3 is TGTGCCAGCAGCCAGACAGACAATCAGCCCCAGCATTTT. V and J are TRBV3-1 (or the pseudogene TRBV3-2) and TRBJ1-5; a weak D match, TRBD1 (5 bases). This CDR3 is 13 amino acids long. V was clipped by 3 bases and J by 3 bases, with 6 bases between them. Germline CDR1 LGHDT, CDR2 YNNKEL (reference sequence).

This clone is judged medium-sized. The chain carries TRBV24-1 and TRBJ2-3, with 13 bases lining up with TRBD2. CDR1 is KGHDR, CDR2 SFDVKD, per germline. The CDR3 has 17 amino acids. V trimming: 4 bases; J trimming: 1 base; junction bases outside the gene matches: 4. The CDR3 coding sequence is TGTGCCACCAGTGAGAGACTAGCGGGAGGTGGCACAGATACGCAGTATTTT. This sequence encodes CATSERLAGGGTDTQYF.

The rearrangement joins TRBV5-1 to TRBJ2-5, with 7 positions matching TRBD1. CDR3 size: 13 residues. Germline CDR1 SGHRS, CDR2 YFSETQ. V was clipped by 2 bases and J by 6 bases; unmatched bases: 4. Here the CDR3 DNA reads TGCGCCAGCAGCTTAGAGGGGGCACAGACCCAGTACTTC. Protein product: CASSLEGAQTQYF.

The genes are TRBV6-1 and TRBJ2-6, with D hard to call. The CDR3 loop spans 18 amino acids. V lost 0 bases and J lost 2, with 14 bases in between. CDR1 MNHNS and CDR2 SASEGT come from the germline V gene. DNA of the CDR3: TGTGCCAGCAGTGAAGCGCTTCTCTGGTCGGCTGGGGCCAACGTCCTGACTTTC. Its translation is CASSEALLWSAGANVLTF.

The CDR3 reads CASAPGGLEETQYF. The CDR3 DNA reads TGCGCCAGCGCCCCCGGGGGATTAGAAGAGACCCAGTACTTC. The chain is built from TRBV5-1 and TRBJ2-5; D might be TRBD2 (6 bases). Germline lookup yields CDR1 SGHRS and CDR2 YFSETQ. Trimming removed 7 bases from V and 3 bases from J, with 16 bases in between. This CDR3 has 14 amino acids. Full variable domain (remainder filled in from reference TRBV5-1 and TRBJ2-5): KAGVTQTPRYLIKTRGQQVTLSCSPISGHRSVSWYQQTPGQGLQFLFEYFSETQRNKGNFPGRFSGRQFSNSRSEMNVSTLELGDSALYLCASAPGGLEETQYFGPGTRLLVL.